Sequencing of this T cell receptor beta chain was carried out in a study of blood T cell repertoires in COVID-19 (dated by TCRdb to about 2020). Concerning the study at large: Collaborator samples came from the United States, Italy and Spain and covered acute and convalescent phases of COVID-19. The prospective study material was composed of cDNA or gDNA derived from T cells, B-cell-depleted T cells, or PBMCs. Subjects who had been exposed to COVID-19, were actively infected with it, or had recovered from it provided the deeply sampled blood TCRbeta repertoires that made up the dataset. The repertoires were released in a freely available public database intended as a resource for research on the immune response to SARS-CoV-2. Samples came from the ongoing ImmuneRACE study (first 160 participants) plus 1,254 subjects from 6 global collaborators. Nearly every sample came with metadata listing a de-identified subject ID, COVID-19 status, age in years and sex. Where HLA class I and class II types were available, the types were taken from metadata supplied by the sample provider, not from assay-based typing. What the research found in general, with its limitations: The amount of clinical and demographic metadata varied by source and participant and was provided uncurated.

The immunoSEQ Assay, a bias-controlled multiplex PCR, was used to amplify TCRbeta CDR3 regions from genomic DNA. Turning to the authors' computational methods: The number of nucleated cells in each sample was estimated from the amplification of reference gene primers within the assay. To quantify the absolute abundance of each unique TCRbeta CDR3 rearrangement, sequence reads were collapsed and filtered. For each sample, productive Simpson clonality was calculated as the square root of Simpson's diversity index over productive rearrangements. Imported from immuneACCESS, the table was reduced by TCRdb to in-frame sequences with V and J called. These copies leave out some clones; in studies compared against another copy, an unresolved V gene accounts for under half, and the cause of the remainder is not known. V, J and clone size are taken as reported in that table, and D and trimming were inferred from the DNA itself. The sample data list under 350,000 clones, and more than 75% of these were observed just once. Jointly, the top ten make up approximately 2.4% of the sample.

Trimming removed 3 bases from V and 5 bases from J; the gene matches leave 5 bases unexplained. As encoded in the germline V gene, CDR1 is SGHRS while CDR2 is YFSETQ. CDR3 length: 13 amino acids, cysteine to phenylalanine. Kept here is only the CDR3 DNA, which spans 39 bases and is read in frame from base 1. Comments on this clone: The antigen this receptor binds is unknown. Base-call qualities are not available, and no considerably larger clone is one nucleotide away.

In the prospective study, participants were about 18 to 95 years old, resided in 25 or so geographic areas of the United States, and were enrolled through a virtual design. In the prospective study, cohorts were assigned on the basis of participant-reported clinical history obtained from a screening survey and a study questionnaire. Recovered participants in ImmuneRACE Cohort 3 were defined as having two consecutive negative NP/OP PCR tests, clearance from a healthcare professional, or resolution of symptoms. Each participant in the prospective study had whole blood, serum and a nasopharyngeal or oropharyngeal swab collected by mobile phlebotomists. Participants in the prospective study had the option to provide additional blood draws and questionnaires over a roughly 2-month period. Before DNA extraction, blood samples from the prospective study were shipped at room temperature or frozen.

The material sequenced was PBMCs or T cells enriched from blood (not recorded which). The rearrangement combines TRBV5-1 with TRBJ2-7, and 7 junction bases match TRBD1. The TCR comes from a woman aged 18-29 years who had recovered from COVID-19. The CDR3 protein: CASSSIRGNEQYF. The bases read TGCGCCAGCAGCTCAATCAGGGGGAACGAGCAGTACTTC.